This is a list of T cell receptor beta chains from one sample in a study of T cell responses to AZD1222 COVID-19 vaccine. The method was immunoSEQ multiplex PCR; TCRdb's version includes in-frame clones alone and lacks a portion of them. The sample includes roughly 120,000 clones, over 75% of them seen just once. Material: peripheral blood, obtained on day 0 of AZD1222 vaccination. Every receptor here comes from an adult in good health. CDR3s include the opening cysteine and the closing phenylalanine or tryptophan. The D gene is left open where the match is weak. Where a row states a size, it is once, few, many or the class of an expanded clone; other rows omit it.

v_gene	d_gene	abundance	j_gene	CDR3aa
TRBV21-1	-	once	TRBJ1-6	CAHYQGIASPLHF
TRBV12-3/TRBV12-4	-	-	TRBJ1-1	CASQTGFTEAFF
TRBV11-2	-	-	TRBJ1-1	CASSLDQGRLNTEAFF
TRBV4-2	-	many	TRBJ2-5	CASSQASGPQETQYF
TRBV6-5	-	-	TRBJ1-5	CASSYSSSDQPQHF
TRBV6-4	TRBD2	-	TRBJ2-1	CASSETSGASHEQFF
TRBV11-3	-	-	TRBJ1-3	CASSESFGNTIYF
TRBV7-2	-	-	TRBJ2-1	CASSPRRSSYNEQFF
TRBV27	-	-	TRBJ2-7	CASSLGGRMSYEQYF
TRBV5-1	-	-	TRBJ1-1	CASTPRGGNTEAFF
TRBV18	TRBD2	-	TRBJ2-1	CASSPPSGRGNEQFF
TRBV11-3	-	-	TRBJ2-3	CASSENRDRDTQYF
TRBV5-1	-	-	TRBJ1-6	CASSLTGRSYNSPLHF
TRBV5-4	-	-	TRBJ2-1	CASSLGGASSYNEQFF
TRBV2	TRBD1	-	TRBJ2-1	CASSDTGQGPYGEQFF
TRBV11-3	-	once	TRBJ2-3	CASSLVGVQDTQYF
TRBV7-3	TRBD1	-	TRBJ1-1	CASSSTGGARAFF
TRBV6-5	TRBD2	-	TRBJ2-7	CASRGGLAFYEQYF
TRBV11-3	TRBD2	-	TRBJ2-3	CASGGSPTDTQYF
TRBV4-2	-	few	TRBJ1-3	CASSQDKAGSGNTIYF
TRBV5-1	TRBD2	-	TRBJ2-3	CASRLAGLTDTQYF
TRBV9	-	-	TRBJ1-2	CASSGADRNYGYTF
TRBV19	-	-	TRBJ1-4	CASSIALGGAEEKLFF
TRBV19	-	-	TRBJ1-1	CASSLEWVSEAFF
TRBV19	-	-	TRBJ1-1	CASSMGGTEAFF
TRBV5-8	TRBD1	-	TRBJ1-2	CASSLWTGGLYGYTF
TRBV19	-	few	TRBJ2-2	CASSGAYTGELFF
TRBV9	-	once	TRBJ2-5	CASSVRDTQETQYF
TRBV5-1	-	-	TRBJ2-1	CASSLSGHTYNEQFF
TRBV6-6	TRBD1	-	TRBJ2-7	CASSRNRDRGRYSSYEQYF
TRBV6-5	-	-	TRBJ1-3	CASSSTGYSGNTIYF
TRBV2	-	-	TRBJ1-2	CASSEIGGGDNYGYTF
TRBV5-4	TRBD1	-	TRBJ1-1	CASSLGQGAAFF
TRBV12-1	-	-	TRBJ2-7	CASSPPGQGYYEQYF
TRBV27	TRBD1	-	TRBJ2-5	CASSLTGYQETQYF
TRBV19	-	-	TRBJ1-5	CASTLHLGDVHSNQPQHF
TRBV7-8	-	-	TRBJ1-2	CASSSPGDYGYTF
TRBV19	-	few	TRBJ1-1	CASSIYAPPRAEAFF